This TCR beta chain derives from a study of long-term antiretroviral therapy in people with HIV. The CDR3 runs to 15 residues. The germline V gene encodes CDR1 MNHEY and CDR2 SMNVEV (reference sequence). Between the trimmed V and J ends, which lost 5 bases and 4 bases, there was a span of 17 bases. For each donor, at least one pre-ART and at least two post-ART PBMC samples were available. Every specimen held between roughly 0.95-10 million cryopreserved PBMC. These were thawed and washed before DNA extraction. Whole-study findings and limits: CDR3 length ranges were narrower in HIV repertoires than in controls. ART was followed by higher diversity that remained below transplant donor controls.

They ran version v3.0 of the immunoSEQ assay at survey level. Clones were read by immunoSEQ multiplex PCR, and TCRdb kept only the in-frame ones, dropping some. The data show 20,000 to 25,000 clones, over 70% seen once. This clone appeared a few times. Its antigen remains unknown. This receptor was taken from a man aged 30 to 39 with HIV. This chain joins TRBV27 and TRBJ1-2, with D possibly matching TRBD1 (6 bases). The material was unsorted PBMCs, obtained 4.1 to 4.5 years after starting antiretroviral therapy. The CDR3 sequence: CASSHASGVGYGYTF. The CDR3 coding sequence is TGTGCCAGCAGTCACGCCTCAGGGGTGGGCTATGGCTACACCTTC.